Sequencing of this T cell receptor beta chain was carried out in a study of blood T cells in healthy people across ages. Broader study findings: As age increased, TCR beta diversity per million T cells fell in a roughly linear fashion.

V lost 1 base and J lost 0, with 12 bases in between. Germline CDR1 SEHNR, CDR2 FQNEAQ (reference sequence). CDR3 size: 16 residues. The authors ran a second PCR of 7 to 11 cycles using a sample-barcoded 5' primer and a J-beta primer mix. MiXCR, run by TCRdb on the 5' RACE reads, gives a single entry per CDR3 protein. The data show 800,000 or so distinct CDR3 sequences, about 62% seen once. On this clonotype itself: The antigen is undetermined.

The clonotype comes from a man aged 25-45 years in good health. The sequenced sample consisted of blood. The chain is built from TRBV7-9 and TRBJ1-1, with D possibly matching TRBD1 (6 bases). CDR3 protein: CASSLGRGVVNTEAFF. CDR3 nucleotides: TGTGCCAGCAGCTTAGGTAGGGGGGTTGTGAACACTGAAGCTTTCTTT. Based on the CDR3 plus reference TRBV7-9 and TRBJ1-1, the full variable domain is DTGVSQNPRHKITKRGQNVTFRCDPISEHNRLYWYRQTLGQGPEFLTYFQNEAQLEKSRLLSDRFSAERPKGSFSTLEIQRTEQGDSAMYLCASSLGRGVVNTEAFFGQGTRLTVV.